The 15 T cell receptor beta chains in this list originate from one sample, sequenced in a study of T cell changes during pregnancy in multiple sclerosis. Repertoires were generated with immunoSEQ multiplex PCR, while TCRdb's copy carries only in-frame clones and drops some. This table holds under 120,000 clones, about 89% found once. The source was peripheral blood, collected after pregnancy. The receptors shown here come from a female donor with multiple sclerosis, enrolled in a pregnancy study.

CDR3 protein: CASSFGRGHEQYF. The CDR3 DNA reads TGTGCCAGCAGCTTCGGCAGGGGACACGAGCAGTACTTC. The chain carries TRBV11-3 and TRBJ2-7, with D tentatively TRBD1 (6 bases). V lost 3 bases, J lost 5 bases, and 11 bases lay in between. Germline V gene data show CDR1 as SGHNT and CDR2 as YENEEA. The CDR3 totals 13 residues.

The gene calls are TRBV19 and TRBJ1-6; 7 bases map to TRBD1. CDR1 and CDR2 from the germline V gene are LNHDA and SQIVND (reference sequence). The length of the CDR3 is 14 residues. The V gene end was trimmed by 5 bases and the J gene end by 10 bases; junction bases not matched to a gene: 8. The CDR3 bases are TGTGCCAGTAGTCCCACCACAGGGGACTCACCCCTCCACTTT. As protein: CASSPTTGDSPLHF.

The chain employs TRBV25-1 and TRBJ2-7; tentative D call: TRBD2 (6 bases). This CDR3 is 13 amino acids long. Looked up from germline, CDR1 is MGHDK and CDR2 is SYGVNS. Trimming stripped 6 bases from V and 3 bases from J, with 12 bases between. Written as DNA, the CDR3 is TGTGCCAGCAGGACCCGGGAGCACTACGAGCAGTACTTC. The encoded protein is CASRTREHYEQYF.

The V and J genes are TRBV10-2 and TRBJ2-3; 10 nucleotides match TRBD1. The CDR3 is 16 residues long. The germline CDR1 and CDR2 sequences are WSHSY and SAAADI. J lost 6 bases, V lost 3 bases, and 9 bases had no gene match. The CDR3 is CASSDRTGGSRDTQYF. The CDR3 region has the DNA TGCGCCAGCAGTGATCGGACAGGGGGGTCCCGGGATACGCAGTATTTT.

The gene calls are TRBV2 and TRBJ1-2; TRBD1 agrees at 10 bases. Germline-derived CDR1 and CDR2 are SNHLY and FYNNEI. The V segment lost 6 bases and the J segment 8 bases; nucleotides outside the gene matches: 9. This CDR3 comprises 14 residues. Written as DNA, the CDR3 is TGTGCCAGCAGGGAGACAGGGGGCGCGGCCGGCTACACCTTC. Amino acids: CASRETGGAAGYTF. Combining the CDR3 with reference TRBV2 and TRBJ1-2 gives the whole variable domain EPEVTQTPSHQVTQMGQEVILRCVPISNHLYFYWYRQILGQKVEFLVSFYNNEISEKSEIFDDQFSVERPDGSNFTLKIRSTKLEDSAMYFCASRETGGAAGYTFGSGTRLTVV.

This clone came up once. The gene calls are TRBV15 and TRBJ2-3; 7 nucleotides agree with TRBD2. The ends lost 5 bases at V and 2 bases at J; junction bases unmatched: 4. Germline-derived CDR1 and CDR2 are LNHNV and YYDKDF (reference sequence). The CDR3 consists of 14 residues. The DNA for the CDR3 is TGTGCCACCAGCTTGGCGGGAGACACAGATACGCAGTATTTT. Its protein product is CATSLAGDTDTQYF.

This rearrangement joins TRBV6-5 to TRBJ2-7, with 9 bases aligning to TRBD1. Trimming at V came to 2 bases and at J to 6 bases, leaving 5 bases not matched to a gene. Germline V gene lookup returns CDR1 MNHEY and CDR2 SVGAGI. The CDR3 sequence is 14 residues long. The CDR3, as DNA: TGTGCCAGCAGTTACGGGACAGGGTTCCCCGAGCAGTACTTC. Its protein is CASSYGTGFPEQYF.

The CDR3 loop is CASSEVADSGNTIYF. The CDR3 bases are TGTGCCAGCAGTGAAGTTGCGGACTCTGGAAACACCATATATTTT. V is TRBV6-1 and J is TRBJ1-3; no definite D call. Trimming took off 1 base at V and 0 bases at J, with 7 bases between the two ends. CDR1 and CDR2 from the germline V gene are MNHNS and SASEGT. The CDR3 consists of 15 residues.

The rearrangement links TRBV18 to TRBJ2-1, with D unclear. The germline V and J ends were trimmed by 4 bases and 9 bases, with 10 bases remaining between them. From germline, CDR1 is KGHSH and CDR2 LQKENI. This CDR3 contains 12 residues. DNA for the CDR3: TGTGCCAGCTCACAAACCTACGTTGAGCAGTTCTTC. It specifies CASSQTYVEQFF.

This clone has just one count. The chain carries TRBV5-4 and TRBJ2-3; possible D gene TRBD2, 5 bases. Germline CDR1 SGHNT, CDR2 YYREEE (reference sequence). The ends were cut back, 4 bases at V and 0 bases at J, with 6 bases in the middle. The CDR3 runs 13 residues. The CDR3 loop is CASSLASTDTQYF. The CDR3, as DNA: TGTGCCAGCAGCCTAGCTAGCACAGATACGCAGTATTTT.

The CDR3 sequence is CASSVNTGELFF. Here the CDR3 DNA reads TGTGCCAGCAGCGTAAACACCGGGGAGCTGTTTTTT. The chain uses TRBV5-4 and TRBJ2-2; D is undetermined. The germline V gene has CDR1 SGHNT and CDR2 YYREEE (reference sequence). V lost 4 bases, J lost 2 bases, and 3 bases lay in between. CDR3 length equals 12 residues.

This clone has only one observation. The chain links TRBV4-1 to TRBJ1-1; no clear D. The CDR3 totals 14 residues. Trimming stripped 4 bases from V and 0 bases from J, with 9 bases between. Per the germline V gene, CDR1 is MGHRA and CDR2 is YSYEKL. The CDR3 DNA reads TGCGCCAGCAGCCTGAGAGCCCTGAACACTGAAGCTTTCTTT. Translated, it gives CASSLRALNTEAFF.

The chain combines TRBV6-1 with TRBJ2-1; 8 nucleotides line up with TRBD1. V lost 8 bases and J lost 2; bases outside the gene matches: 8. The germline gives CDR1 MNHNS, CDR2 SASEGT. This CDR3 has 15 amino acids. CDR3 nucleotides: TGTGCCAGCGGTAGACAGGGGCTAACCTACAATGAGCAGTTCTTC. Its translation is CASGRQGLTYNEQFF.

This clone occurred once. The chain uses TRBV7-9 and TRBJ2-1, with no clear D. The CDR3 totals 14 residues. V lost 0 bases and J 8 bases, leaving 11 bases between the germline ends. Germline V CDR1 and CDR2: SEHNR, FQNEAQ (reference sequence). CDR3 sequence (DNA): TGTGCCAGCAGCTTAGCCTCCTTTCTCGATGAGCAGTTCTTC. It specifies CASSLASFLDEQFF.

This clone was counted once. This chain links TRBV6-4 with TRBJ2-1, with TRBD1 identical over 8 bases. Trimming at V came to 9 bases and at J to 3 bases, leaving 4 bases not matched to a gene. The CDR3 contains 13 residues. Germline lookup yields CDR1 MRHNA and CDR2 SNTAGT. The CDR3 sequence is CARGTGLYNEQFF. In nucleotides, the CDR3 is TGTGCCAGAGGGACAGGCCTCTACAATGAGCAGTTCTTC.